This TCR beta chain emerged from a study of cytomegalovirus exposure and HLA in healthy donors. It was healthy bone marrow donors who served as donors. PCR amplification relied on 60 Vbeta primers (plus 13 Jbeta primers). The repertoire was sequenced with immunoSEQ multiplex PCR; TCRdb's copy has only in-frame clones and lacks some. The data contain 130,000 to 150,000 clones, 65% to 85% of them singletons. Notes on the study in general: The authors later found HLA-associated TCR beta chains more clonally expanded than equally common others. The authors assumed roughly uniform sequencing depth across donors for presence/absence analyses. For TCR beta chains, V- and J-gene trimming was later linked to a missense DCLRE1C variant.

Germline CDR1 SNHLY, CDR2 FYNNEI. There are 15 residues in the CDR3. V was trimmed by 6 bases and J by 2 bases, leaving 16 bases between them. Comment on this clone: Its antigen is currently unknown.

The sequenced sample consisted of PBMCs. The receptor comes from a woman aged 40 to 50 in good health and CMV-seropositive. The chain is built from TRBV2 and TRBJ2-5; D may be TRBD1 (6 bases). The CDR3 coding sequence is TGTGCCAGCAGGGCCCAGGGGCAGGATCAAGAGACCCAGTACTTC. Protein: CASRAQGQDQETQYF.